Listed below are T cell receptor beta chains from one sample, sequenced in a study of blood T cell repertoires in COVID-19. Libraries were prepared by immunoSEQ multiplex PCR; TCRdb keeps only in-frame clonotypes and omits some of them. The sample gives 210,000 or so clones, 70% to 90% of which show up once; approximately 4.3% is in the top ten. Specimen: PBMCs or T cells enriched from blood (not recorded which). The receptors were gathered from a man aged 30 to 45 with acute COVID-19. The CDR3 runs from the conserved cysteine through the conserved F or W. Each record gives: D gene, J gene, V gene, clone size, CDR3 DNA, CDR3 protein. The D gene is left open where the match is weak. The size field is filled for only some rows; it gives once, few, many or a size class.

D gene: .
J gene: TRBJ1-5
V gene: TRBV2
clone size: .
CDR3 DNA: TGTGCCAGCAGTGGCGGACTGTCCAATCAGCCCCAGCATTTT
CDR3 protein: CASSGGLSNQPQHF

D gene: .
J gene: TRBJ1-2
V gene: TRBV28
clone size: once
CDR3 DNA: TGTGCCAGCCTTGGGACACTCTATGGCTACACCTTC
CDR3 protein: CASLGTLYGYTF

D gene: .
J gene: TRBJ2-7
V gene: TRBV7-9
clone size: .
CDR3 DNA: TGTGCCAGCAGCTCCTTGGCCGTATCCTACGAGCAGTACTTC
CDR3 protein: CASSSLAVSYEQYF

D gene: .
J gene: TRBJ2-1
V gene: TRBV6-1
clone size: .
CDR3 DNA: TGTGCCAGCAGTGAAGAGGGGACAAGATACAATGAGCAGTTCTTC
CDR3 protein: CASSEEGTRYNEQFF

D gene: .
J gene: TRBJ1-4
V gene: TRBV7-2
clone size: .
CDR3 DNA: TGTGCCAGCAGCCCGGACACCCTGGGACTGTTTTTT
CDR3 protein: CASSPDTLGLFF

D gene: .
J gene: TRBJ2-3
V gene: TRBV3-1/TRBV3-2
clone size: .
CDR3 DNA: TGTGCCAGCAGCGGTCGACAGTCGGATACGCAGTATTTT
CDR3 protein: CASSGRQSDTQYF

D gene: .
J gene: TRBJ1-5
V gene: TRBV5-1
clone size: .
CDR3 DNA: TGCGCCAGCAGCTTGGGAGAGGGTAATCAGCCCCAGCATTTT
CDR3 protein: CASSLGEGNQPQHF

D gene: .
J gene: TRBJ1-1
V gene: TRBV7-7
clone size: .
CDR3 DNA: TGTGCCACCGAGGGAGTAACTGAAGCTTTCTTT
CDR3 protein: CATEGVTEAFF

D gene: TRBD1
J gene: TRBJ2-7
V gene: TRBV18
clone size: .
CDR3 DNA: TGTGCCAGCTCAATATCCGGGACAGGGTACGAGCAGTACTTC
CDR3 protein: CASSISGTGYEQYF

D gene: .
J gene: TRBJ2-5
V gene: TRBV29-1
clone size: .
CDR3 DNA: TGCAGCTCTGGAGGGCCTCAAGAGACCCAGTACTTC
CDR3 protein: CSSGGPQETQYF